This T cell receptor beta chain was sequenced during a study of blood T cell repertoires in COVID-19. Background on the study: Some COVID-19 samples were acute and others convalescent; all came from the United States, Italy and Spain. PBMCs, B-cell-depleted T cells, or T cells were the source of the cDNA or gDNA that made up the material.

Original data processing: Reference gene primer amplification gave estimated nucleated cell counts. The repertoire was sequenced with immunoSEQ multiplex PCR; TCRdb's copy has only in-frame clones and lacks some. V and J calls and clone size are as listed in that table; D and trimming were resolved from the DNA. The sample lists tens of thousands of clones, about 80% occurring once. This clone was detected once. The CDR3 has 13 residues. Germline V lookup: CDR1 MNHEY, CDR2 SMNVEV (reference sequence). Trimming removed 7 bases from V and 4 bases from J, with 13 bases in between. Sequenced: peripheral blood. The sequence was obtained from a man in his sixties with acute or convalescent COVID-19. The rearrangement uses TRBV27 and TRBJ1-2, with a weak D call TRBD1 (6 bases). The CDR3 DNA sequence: TGTGCCAGCATGCAGGGGCTTGGCTATGGCTACACCTTC. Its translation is CASMQGLGYGYTF.